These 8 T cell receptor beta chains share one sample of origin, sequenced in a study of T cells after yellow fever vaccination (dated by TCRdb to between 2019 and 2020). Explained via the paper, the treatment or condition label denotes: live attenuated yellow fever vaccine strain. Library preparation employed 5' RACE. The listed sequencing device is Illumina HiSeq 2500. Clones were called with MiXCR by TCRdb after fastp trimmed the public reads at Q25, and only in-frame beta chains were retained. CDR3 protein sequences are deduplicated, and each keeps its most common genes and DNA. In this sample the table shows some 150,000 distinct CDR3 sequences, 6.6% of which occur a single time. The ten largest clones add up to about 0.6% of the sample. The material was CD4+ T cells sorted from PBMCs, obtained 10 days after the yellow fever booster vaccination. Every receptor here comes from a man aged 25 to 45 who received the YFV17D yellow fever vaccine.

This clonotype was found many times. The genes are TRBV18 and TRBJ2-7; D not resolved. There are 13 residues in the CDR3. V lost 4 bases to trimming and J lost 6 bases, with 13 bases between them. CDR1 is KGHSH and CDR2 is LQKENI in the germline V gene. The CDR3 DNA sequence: TGTGCCAGCTCACGGCAGGATGACGGCGAGCAGTACTTC. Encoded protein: CASSRQDDGEQYF.

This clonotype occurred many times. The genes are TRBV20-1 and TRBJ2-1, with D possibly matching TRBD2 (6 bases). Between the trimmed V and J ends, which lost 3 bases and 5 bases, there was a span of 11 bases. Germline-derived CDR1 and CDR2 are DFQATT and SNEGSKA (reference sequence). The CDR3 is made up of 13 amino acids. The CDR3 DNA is TGCAGTGCTAGCGGGAGAACCCACAATGAGCAGTTCTTC. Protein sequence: CSASGRTHNEQFF.

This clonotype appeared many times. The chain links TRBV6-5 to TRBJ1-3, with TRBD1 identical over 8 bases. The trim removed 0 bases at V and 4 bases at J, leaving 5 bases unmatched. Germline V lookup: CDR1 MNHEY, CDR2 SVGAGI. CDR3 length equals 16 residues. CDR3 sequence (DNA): TGTGCCAGCAGTTACTCAGAGGACAGGGTCGGAAACACCATATATTTT. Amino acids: CASSYSEDRVGNTIYF.

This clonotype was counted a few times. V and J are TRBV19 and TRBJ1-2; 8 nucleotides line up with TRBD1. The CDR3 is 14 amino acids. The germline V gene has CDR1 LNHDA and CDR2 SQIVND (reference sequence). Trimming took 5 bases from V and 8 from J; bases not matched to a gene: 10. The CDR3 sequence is CASSPRGTGGGYTF. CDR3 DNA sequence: TGTGCCAGTAGTCCCAGGGGGACAGGAGGCGGCTACACCTTC.

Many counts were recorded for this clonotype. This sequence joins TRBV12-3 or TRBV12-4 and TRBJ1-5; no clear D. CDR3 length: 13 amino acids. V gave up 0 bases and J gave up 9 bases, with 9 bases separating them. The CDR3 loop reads CASSLASRGPQHF. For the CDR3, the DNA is TGTGCCAGCAGTTTAGCCAGCCGGGGGCCCCAGCATTTT.

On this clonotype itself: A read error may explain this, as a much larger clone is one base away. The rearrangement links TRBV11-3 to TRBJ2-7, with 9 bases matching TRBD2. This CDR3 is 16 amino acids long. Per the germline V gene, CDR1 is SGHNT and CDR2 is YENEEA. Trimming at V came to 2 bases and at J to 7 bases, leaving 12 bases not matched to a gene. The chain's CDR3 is CASSLSSLAGLSEQYF. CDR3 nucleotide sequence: TGTGCCAGCAGCTTAAGCTCGCTAGCGGGATTAAGTGAGCAGTACTTC.

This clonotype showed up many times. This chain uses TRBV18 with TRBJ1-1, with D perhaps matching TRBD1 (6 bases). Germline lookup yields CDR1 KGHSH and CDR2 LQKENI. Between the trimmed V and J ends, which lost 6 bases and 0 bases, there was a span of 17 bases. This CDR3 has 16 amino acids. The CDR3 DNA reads TGTGCCAGCTCGCGGACAGCTACTCTAATGAACACTGAAGCTTTCTTT. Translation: CASSRTATLMNTEAFF. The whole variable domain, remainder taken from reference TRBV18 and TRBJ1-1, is NAGVMQNPRHLVRRRGQEARLRCSPMKGHSHVYWYRQLPEEGLKFMVYLQKENIIDESGMPKERFSAEFPKEGPSILRIQQVVRGDSAAYFCASSRTATLMNTEAFFGQGTRLTVV.

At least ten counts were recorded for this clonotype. CDR3 coding DNA: TGCAGTGCTAGTATCCTAGCGGGAGTCAGCTCCTACAATGAGCAGTTCTTC. As protein: CSASILAGVSSYNEQFF. The chain employs TRBV20-1 and TRBJ2-1, with 10 bases fitting TRBD2. The CDR3 totals 17 residues. V was clipped by 3 bases and J by 0 bases; unmatched bases: 8. CDR1 DFQATT and CDR2 SNEGSKA come from the germline V gene (reference sequence).